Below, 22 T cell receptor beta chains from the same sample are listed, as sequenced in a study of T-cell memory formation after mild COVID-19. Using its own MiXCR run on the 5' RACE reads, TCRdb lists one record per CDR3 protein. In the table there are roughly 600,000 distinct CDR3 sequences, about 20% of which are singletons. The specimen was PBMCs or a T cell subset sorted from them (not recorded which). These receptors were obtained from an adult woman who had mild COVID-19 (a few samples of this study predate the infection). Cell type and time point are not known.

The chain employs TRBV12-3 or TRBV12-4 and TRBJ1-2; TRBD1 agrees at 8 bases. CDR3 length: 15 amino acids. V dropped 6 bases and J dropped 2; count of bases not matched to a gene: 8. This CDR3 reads CASSHGQGGNYGYTF. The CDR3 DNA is TGTGCCAGCAGCCATGGACAGGGAGGGAACTATGGCTACACCTTC.

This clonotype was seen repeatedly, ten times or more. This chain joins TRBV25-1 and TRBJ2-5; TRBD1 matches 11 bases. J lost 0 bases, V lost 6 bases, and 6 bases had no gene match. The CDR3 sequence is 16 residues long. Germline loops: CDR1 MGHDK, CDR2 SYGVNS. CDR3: CASSLTDRGHQETQYF. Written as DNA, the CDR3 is TGTGCCAGCAGCCTTACGGACAGGGGGCACCAAGAGACCCAGTACTTC.

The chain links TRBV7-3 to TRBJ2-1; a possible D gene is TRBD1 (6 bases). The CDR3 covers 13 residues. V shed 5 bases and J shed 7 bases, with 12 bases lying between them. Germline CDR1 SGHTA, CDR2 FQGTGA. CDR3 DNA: TGTGCCAGCAGCAACGAACAGGGAAATGAGCAGTTCTTC. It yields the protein CASSNEQGNEQFF.

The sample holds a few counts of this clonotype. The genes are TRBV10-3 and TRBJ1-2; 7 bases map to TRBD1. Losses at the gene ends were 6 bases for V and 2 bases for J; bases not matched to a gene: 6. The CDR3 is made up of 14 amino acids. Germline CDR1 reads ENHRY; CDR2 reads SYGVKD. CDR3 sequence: CAIRGTVFNYGYTF. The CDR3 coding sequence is TGTGCCATCAGGGGGACAGTATTCAACTATGGCTACACCTTC.

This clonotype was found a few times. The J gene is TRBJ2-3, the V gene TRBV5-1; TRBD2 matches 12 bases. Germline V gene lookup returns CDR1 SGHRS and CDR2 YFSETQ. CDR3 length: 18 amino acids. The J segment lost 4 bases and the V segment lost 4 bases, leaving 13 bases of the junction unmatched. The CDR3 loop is CASSLLAGGPPGSDTQYF. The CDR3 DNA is TGCGCCAGCAGCCTGCTAGCGGGGGGGCCTCCCGGATCAGATACGCAGTATTTT.

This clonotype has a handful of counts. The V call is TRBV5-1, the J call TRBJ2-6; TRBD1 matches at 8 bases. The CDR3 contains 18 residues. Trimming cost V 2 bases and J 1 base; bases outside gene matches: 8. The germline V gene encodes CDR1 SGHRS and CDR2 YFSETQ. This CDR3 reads CASSFRTGKASGANVLTF. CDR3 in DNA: TGCGCCAGCAGCTTTAGGACAGGGAAAGCTTCTGGGGCCAACGTCCTGACTTTC.

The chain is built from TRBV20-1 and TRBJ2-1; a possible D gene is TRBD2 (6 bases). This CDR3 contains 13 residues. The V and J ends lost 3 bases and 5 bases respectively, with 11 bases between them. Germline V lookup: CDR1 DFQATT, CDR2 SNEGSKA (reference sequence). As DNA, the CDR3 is TGCAGTGCTAGCGGGGTAGCGGACAATGAGCAGTTCTTC. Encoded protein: CSASGVADNEQFF.

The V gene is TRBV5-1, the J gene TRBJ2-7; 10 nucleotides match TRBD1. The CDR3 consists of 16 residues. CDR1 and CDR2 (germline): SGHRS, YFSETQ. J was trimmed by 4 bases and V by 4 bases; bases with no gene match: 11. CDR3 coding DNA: TGCGCCAGCAGCCCTCGCGGGGGACAGGGGTCGTACGAGCAGTACTTC. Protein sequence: CASSPRGGQGSYEQYF. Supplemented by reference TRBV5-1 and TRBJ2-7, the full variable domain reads KAGVTQTPRYLIKTRGQQVTLSCSPISGHRSVSWYQQTPGQGLQFLFEYFSETQRNKGNFPGRFSGRQFSNSRSEMNVSTLELGDSALYLCASSPRGGQGSYEQYFGPGTRLTVT.

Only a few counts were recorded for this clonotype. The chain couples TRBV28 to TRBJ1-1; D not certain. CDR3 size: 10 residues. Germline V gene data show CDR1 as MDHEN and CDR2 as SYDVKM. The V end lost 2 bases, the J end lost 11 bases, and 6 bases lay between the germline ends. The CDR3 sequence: CASSLSQAFF. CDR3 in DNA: TGTGCCAGCAGTTTAAGTCAGGCTTTCTTT.

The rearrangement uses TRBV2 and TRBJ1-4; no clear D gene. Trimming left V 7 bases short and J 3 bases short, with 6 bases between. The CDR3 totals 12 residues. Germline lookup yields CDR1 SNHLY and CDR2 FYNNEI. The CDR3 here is CASTWSNEKLFF. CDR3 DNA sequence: TGTGCCAGCACGTGGTCTAATGAAAAACTGTTTTTT.

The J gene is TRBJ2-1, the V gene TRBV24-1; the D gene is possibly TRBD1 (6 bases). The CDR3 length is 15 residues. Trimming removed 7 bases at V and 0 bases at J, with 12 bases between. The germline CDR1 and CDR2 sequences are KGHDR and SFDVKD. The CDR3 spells CATSTRGSSYNEQFF. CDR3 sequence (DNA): TGTGCCACCAGCACCAGGGGAAGCTCCTACAATGAGCAGTTCTTC.

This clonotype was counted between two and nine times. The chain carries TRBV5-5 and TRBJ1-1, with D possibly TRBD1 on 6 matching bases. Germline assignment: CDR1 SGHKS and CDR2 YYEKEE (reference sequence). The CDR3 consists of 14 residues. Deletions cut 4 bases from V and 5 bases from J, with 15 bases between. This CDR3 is CASSPGEGGTEAFF. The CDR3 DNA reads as TGTGCCAGCAGCCCCGGGGAGGGGGGAACTGAAGCTTTCTTT.

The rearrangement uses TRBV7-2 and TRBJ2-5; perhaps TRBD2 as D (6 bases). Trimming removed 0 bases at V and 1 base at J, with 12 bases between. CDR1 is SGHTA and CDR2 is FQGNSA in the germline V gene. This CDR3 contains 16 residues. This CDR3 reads CASSLAYGGPQETQYF. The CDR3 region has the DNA TGTGCCAGCAGCTTAGCGTACGGGGGTCCCCAAGAGACCCAGTACTTC.

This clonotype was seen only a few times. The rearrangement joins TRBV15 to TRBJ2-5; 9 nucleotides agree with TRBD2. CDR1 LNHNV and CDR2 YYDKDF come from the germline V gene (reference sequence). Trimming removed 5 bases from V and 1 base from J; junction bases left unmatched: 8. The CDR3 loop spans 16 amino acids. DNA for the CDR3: TGTGCCACCAGCCAACCTAGCGGGACCTTCCAAGAGACCCAGTACTTC. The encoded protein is CATSQPSGTFQETQYF.

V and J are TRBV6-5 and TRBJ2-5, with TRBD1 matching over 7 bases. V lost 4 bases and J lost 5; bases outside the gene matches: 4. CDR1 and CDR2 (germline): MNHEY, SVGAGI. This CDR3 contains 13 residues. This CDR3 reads CASSSGQLETQYF. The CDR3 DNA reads TGTGCCAGCAGTTCGGGACAGCTTGAGACCCAGTACTTC.

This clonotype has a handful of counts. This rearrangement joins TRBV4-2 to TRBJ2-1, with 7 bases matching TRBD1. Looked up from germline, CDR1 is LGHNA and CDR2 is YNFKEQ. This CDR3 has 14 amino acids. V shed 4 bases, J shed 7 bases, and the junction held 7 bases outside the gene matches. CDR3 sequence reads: CASSPTLTGNEQFF. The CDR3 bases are TGTGCCAGCAGCCCGACCCTGACAGGGAATGAGCAGTTCTTC.

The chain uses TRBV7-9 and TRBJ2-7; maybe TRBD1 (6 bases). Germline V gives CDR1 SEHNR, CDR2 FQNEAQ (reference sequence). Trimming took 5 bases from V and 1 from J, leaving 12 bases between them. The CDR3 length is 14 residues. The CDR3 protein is CASSQQGASYEQYF. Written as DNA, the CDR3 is TGTGCCAGCAGCCAACAGGGTGCATCCTACGAGCAGTACTTC.

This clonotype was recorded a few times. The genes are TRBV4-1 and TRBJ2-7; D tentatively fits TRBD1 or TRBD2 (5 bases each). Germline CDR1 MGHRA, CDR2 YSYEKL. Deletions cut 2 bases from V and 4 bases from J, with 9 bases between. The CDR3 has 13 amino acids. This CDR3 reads CASSQWDGYEQYF. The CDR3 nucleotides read TGCGCCAGCAGCCAATGGGACGGGTACGAGCAGTACTTC.

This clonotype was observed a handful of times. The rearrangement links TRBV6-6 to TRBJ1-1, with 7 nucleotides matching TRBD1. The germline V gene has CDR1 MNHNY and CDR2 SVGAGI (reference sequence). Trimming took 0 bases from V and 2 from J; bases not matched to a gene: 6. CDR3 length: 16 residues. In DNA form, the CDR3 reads TGTGCCAGCAGTTACTCCCCTCGGGACAGTAACACTGAAGCTTTCTTT. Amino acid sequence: CASSYSPRDSNTEAFF.

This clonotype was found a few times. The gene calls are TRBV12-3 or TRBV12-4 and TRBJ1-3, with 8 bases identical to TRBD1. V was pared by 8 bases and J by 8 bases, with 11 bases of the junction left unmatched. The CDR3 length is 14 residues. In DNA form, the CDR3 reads TGTGCCAGCTTACGGACAGGGCAAAGGGACACCATATATTTT. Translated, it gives CASLRTGQRDTIYF.

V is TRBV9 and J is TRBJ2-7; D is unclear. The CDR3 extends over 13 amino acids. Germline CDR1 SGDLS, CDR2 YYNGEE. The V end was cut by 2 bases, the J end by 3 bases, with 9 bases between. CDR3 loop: CASSVGIRYEQYF. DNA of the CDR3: TGTGCCAGCAGCGTCGGTATCCGCTACGAGCAGTACTTC.

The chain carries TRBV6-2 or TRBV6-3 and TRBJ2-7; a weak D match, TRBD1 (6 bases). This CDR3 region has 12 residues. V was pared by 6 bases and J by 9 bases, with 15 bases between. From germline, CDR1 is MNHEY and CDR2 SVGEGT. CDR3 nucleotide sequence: TGTGCCAGCAGCGGGACACCTTCCAGGCAGTACTTC. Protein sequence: CASSGTPSRQYF.